The next 11 T cell receptor beta chains were all read from a single sample in a study of identifying expanded T cells in peripheral blood. Measured with immunoSEQ multiplex PCR; TCRdb has only the in-frame clones, and not every one. Among some 95,000 clones listed, around 90% were seen once. The source material was blood. These TCRs come from a person between 18 and 75 years old in good health.

The chain has TRBV30 and TRBJ1-3, with a weak D call TRBD1 (6 bases). This CDR3 comprises 15 residues. Germline V gives CDR1 GTSNPN, CDR2 SVGIG (reference sequence). V gave up 2 bases and J gave up 2 bases, with 13 bases separating them. The chain's CDR3 is CAWSPQGGPGNTIYF. CDR3 coding DNA: TGTGCCTGGAGTCCCCAAGGGGGGCCTGGAAACACCATATATTTT.

The genes are TRBV4-2 and TRBJ2-2; D is undetermined. Germline CDR1 LGHNA, CDR2 YNFKEQ. This CDR3 is built from 15 residues. Trimming cost V 4 bases and J 6 bases, with 15 bases left between them. The CDR3 DNA sequence: TGTGCCAGCAGCCCCCGGGTCGTGTCTCCCGGGGAGCTGTTTTTT. Residues: CASSPRVVSPGELFF.

This clone is a singleton in its sample. The chain couples TRBV7-6 to TRBJ1-2; no clear D. V shed 1 base and J shed 6 bases, with 15 bases lying between them. This CDR3 contains 15 residues. In germline, CDR1 is SGHVS, CDR2 FNYEAQ. This CDR3 is CASSLGETSQDGYTF. CDR3 DNA: TGTGCCAGCAGCTTAGGGGAGACAAGTCAGGATGGCTACACCTTC.

The gene calls are TRBV5-1 and TRBJ2-2; D possibly corresponds to TRBD2 (5 bases). V was cut by 2 bases and J by 3 bases, with 11 bases left in between. This CDR3 comprises 15 residues. Germline CDR1 SGHRS, CDR2 YFSETQ. In DNA form, the CDR3 reads TGCGCCAGCAGCTTTAGCCGGGGTGACACCGGGGAGCTGTTTTTT. It codes for CASSFSRGDTGELFF.

This chain links TRBV5-5 with TRBJ1-2, with 11 bases aligning to TRBD1. CDR1 is SGHKS and CDR2 is YYEKEE in the germline V gene (reference sequence). Losses at the gene ends were 2 bases for V and 4 bases for J; bases not matched to a gene: 1. The CDR3 is 14 residues long. The CDR3 DNA reads TGTGCCAGCAGCTTTGGACAGGGGGCCTATGGCTACACCTTC. The encoded protein is CASSFGQGAYGYTF.

The CDR3 DNA is TGTGCCAGCAGCTTGAGGGACAGGGGTAGGGATACGCAGTATTTT. Translated, it gives CASSLRDRGRDTQYF. The chain couples TRBV5-5 to TRBJ2-3; 10 bases line up with TRBD1. The CDR3 contains 15 residues. J lost 6 bases, V lost 1 base, and 5 bases had no gene match. CDR1 is SGHKS and CDR2 is YYEKEE in the germline V gene (reference sequence).

The V call is TRBV18, the J call TRBJ1-5, with 9 positions matching TRBD1. The CDR3 is 14 amino acids. Losses at the gene ends were 3 bases for V and 5 bases for J; bases not matched to a gene: 2. Looked up from germline, CDR1 is KGHSH and CDR2 is LQKENI. For the CDR3, the DNA is TGTGCCAGCTCACCGGGACAGGGAGATCAGCCCCAGCATTTT. Translated: CASSPGQGDQPQHF.

The genes are TRBV7-9 and TRBJ1-2; no firm D call. The V and J ends lost 0 bases and 4 bases respectively, with 3 bases between them. Germline-derived CDR1 and CDR2 are SEHNR and FQNEAQ (reference sequence). The length of the CDR3 is 12 residues. CDR3 loop: CASSLAPYGYTF. CDR3 sequence (DNA): TGTGCCAGCAGCTTAGCTCCCTATGGCTACACCTTC.

CDR3 DNA: TGTGCCAGCAGCTTAGTTCCCGACAGCTCCTACGAGCAGTACTTC. It yields the protein CASSLVPDSSYEQYF. The rearrangement uses TRBV11-2 and TRBJ2-7, with D tentatively TRBD1 (5 bases). Trimming took off 1 base at V and 0 bases at J, with 10 bases between the two ends. There are 15 residues in the CDR3. Germline V gene data show CDR1 as SGHAT and CDR2 as FQNNGV.

V gene TRBV7-9 combines with J gene TRBJ1-6; D ambiguous. Per the germline V gene, CDR1 is SEHNR and CDR2 is FQNEAQ (reference sequence). Trimming pared 5 bases from V and 8 bases from J, leaving 16 bases between. This CDR3 comprises 15 residues. The CDR3 sequence is CASSRNQVSDSPLHF. DNA for the CDR3: TGTGCCAGCAGCCGTAATCAGGTCAGCGATTCACCCCTCCACTTT. The complete variable domain, with remaining parts taken from reference TRBV7-9 and TRBJ1-6, reads DTGVSQNPRHKITKRGQNVTFRCDPISEHNRLYWYRQTLGQGPEFLTYFQNEAQLEKSRLLSDRFSAERPKGSFSTLEIQRTEQGDSAMYLCASSRNQVSDSPLHFGNGTRLTVT.

The chain is built from TRBV5-1 and TRBJ2-3; D unclear. CDR1 SGHRS and CDR2 YFSETQ come from the germline V gene. With 0 bases removed from V and 3 bases from J, the gap between germline ends came to 8 bases. The CDR3 covers 14 residues. CDR3 sequence: CASSLGSHTDTQYF. CDR3 nucleotide sequence: TGCGCCAGCAGCTTGGGTAGTCATACAGATACGCAGTATTTT.